This record covers a single T cell receptor (beta chain). The antigen is undetermined. The germline V gene encodes CDR1 DFQATT and CDR2 SNEGSKA (reference sequence). This CDR3 contains 12 residues. V gave up 0 bases and J gave up 3 bases, with 6 bases separating them. The library targeted TCRbeta and was prepared with unique molecular identifiers. From the PCR reads, TCRdb called clonotypes with MiXCR, one entry per CDR3 protein. Here the sample spans about 980,000 distinct CDR3 sequences, roughly 29% being singletons. The sample is drawn from a study of T-cell reconstitution after alpha-beta-depleted transplantation in children. General observations from the study: Most T-cell counts and diversity one year after the transplant came from T cells that were newly produced. Several hundred expanded graft clones reportedly were the source of alpha-beta T cells about two months after transplant. Some patients' high day-60 TCRbeta diversity was traced to surviving recipient T cells and thymic progenitors.

The sample here was PBMCs, mostly from graft donor cells, taken 360 days after TCRalphabeta/CD19-depleted stem cell transplant. This TCR was sampled from a boy under two years old who had a stem cell transplant for SCID, so the T cells may come from the graft donor. The V and J genes are TRBV20-1 and TRBJ2-7, with D hard to call. The CDR3 region has the DNA TGCAGTGCTAGAGAATGGCTCTACGAGCAGTACTTC. Protein: CSAREWLYEQYF.